A single T cell receptor beta chain is shown here with its context. No antigen is known for it. Quantitative 5'-RACE was performed with molecular barcodes, and it yielded the TCR beta libraries. TCRdb re-analysed the 5' RACE reads in MiXCR, keeping a single row per CDR3 protein. The sample carries around 130,000 distinct CDR3 sequences, roughly 17% recorded once. CDR3 size: 17 residues. Trimming cost V 3 bases and J 0 bases; bases outside gene matches: 8. Germline V gene data show CDR1 as PRHDT and CDR2 as FYEKMQ (reference sequence). These data belong to a study of CD8 T cells in ankylosing spondylitis. Study results and limitations: Disease-linked clones proved CD8+ and comparatively uncommon in peripheral blood. Disease-linked clones were reportedly significantly enriched in matched ankylosing spondylitis synovial fluid. Apparently characteristic of ankylosing spondylitis blood was a TCR beta motif (under ten highly homologous variants). Earlier authors reported some of these motif variants in reactive arthritis synovial fluid and blood.

The chain carries TRBV13 and TRBJ2-5, with 9 nucleotides matching TRBD2. The sequenced sample consisted of blood, either unsorted or a sorted T cell fraction (not recorded which). The receptor was isolated from a male donor with ankylosing spondylitis. This chain's CDR3 is CASSFGGASGNQETQYF. The CDR3 coding sequence is TGTGCCAGCAGCTTTGGGGGGGCTAGCGGGAACCAAGAGACCCAGTACTTC.